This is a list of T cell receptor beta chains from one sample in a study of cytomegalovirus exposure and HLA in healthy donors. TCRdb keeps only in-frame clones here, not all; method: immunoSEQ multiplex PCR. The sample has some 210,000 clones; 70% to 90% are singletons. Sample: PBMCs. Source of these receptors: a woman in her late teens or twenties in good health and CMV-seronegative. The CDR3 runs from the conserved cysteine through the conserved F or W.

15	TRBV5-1	CASSLEFGQGYEQYF
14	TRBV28	CASSRPGQSYEQYF
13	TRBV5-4	CASSLDSGNTIYF
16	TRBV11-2	CASSPGLAGVGNEQFF
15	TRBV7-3	CASSPSGGNTGELFF
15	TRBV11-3	CASSLRTGIGNTIYF
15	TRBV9	CASSASGVGGNEQFF
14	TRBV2	CASSEAALNTEAFF
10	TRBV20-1	CSASGHRDTF
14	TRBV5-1	CASSLERLTDTQYF
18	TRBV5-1	CASSLQSRYYMANTEAFF
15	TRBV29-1	CSAATGPPELETQYF
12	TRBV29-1	CSSVLSRNEQFF
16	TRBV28	CASSRLTSGWQNEQYF
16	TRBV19	CASSRRTGGLVEKLFF
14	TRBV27	CASRSGGTADTQYF
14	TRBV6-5	CASSYGAGNEKLFF
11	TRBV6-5	CASSNRGKLFF
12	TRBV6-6	CASTQGANEQYF
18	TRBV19	CASSKGGPGQSANYGYTF
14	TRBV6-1	CASRPRASNEKLFF
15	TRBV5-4	CASSARGQGTDTQYF
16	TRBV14	CASSQDLGEVNTEAFF
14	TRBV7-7	CASSVGGREETQYF
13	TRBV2	CASGGQARGEQFF
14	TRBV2	CASSADRGNQPQHF
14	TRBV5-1	CASSLGGRGGEQYF
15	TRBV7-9	CASSLVAGSTGELFF
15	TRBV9	CASSAGQVPNGEAFF
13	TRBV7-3	CASSPSGGREQYF
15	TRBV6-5	CASRPTGTGANVLTF